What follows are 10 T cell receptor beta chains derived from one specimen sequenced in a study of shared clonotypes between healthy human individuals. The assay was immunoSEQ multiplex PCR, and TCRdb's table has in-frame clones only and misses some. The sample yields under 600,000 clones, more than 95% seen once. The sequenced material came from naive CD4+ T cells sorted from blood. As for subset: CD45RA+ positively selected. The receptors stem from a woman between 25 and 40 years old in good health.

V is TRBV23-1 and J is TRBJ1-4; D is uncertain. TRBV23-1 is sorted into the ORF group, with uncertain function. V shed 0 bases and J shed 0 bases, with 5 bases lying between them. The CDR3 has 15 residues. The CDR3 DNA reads TGCGCCAGCAGTCAATCGGGGACAACTAATGAAAAACTGTTTTTT. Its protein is CASSQSGTTNEKLFF.

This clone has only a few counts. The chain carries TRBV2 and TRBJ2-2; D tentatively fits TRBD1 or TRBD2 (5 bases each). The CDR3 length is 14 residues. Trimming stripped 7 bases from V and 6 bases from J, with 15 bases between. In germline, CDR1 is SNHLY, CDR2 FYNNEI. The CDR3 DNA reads TGTGCCAGCAATAGGGACGTTTACGCCGGGGAGCTGTTTTTT. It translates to CASNRDVYAGELFF.

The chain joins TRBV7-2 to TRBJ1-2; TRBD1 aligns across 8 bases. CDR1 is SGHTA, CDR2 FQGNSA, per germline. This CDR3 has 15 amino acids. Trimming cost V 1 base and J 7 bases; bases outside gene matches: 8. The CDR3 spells CASSLGSRGRFGYTF. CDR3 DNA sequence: TGTGCCAGCAGCTTAGGATCCAGGGGGCGTTTTGGCTACACCTTC.

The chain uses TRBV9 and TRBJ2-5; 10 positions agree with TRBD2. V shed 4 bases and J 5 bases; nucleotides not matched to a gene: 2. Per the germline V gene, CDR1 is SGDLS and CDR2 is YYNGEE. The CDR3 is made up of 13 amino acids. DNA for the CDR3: TGTGCCAGCAGCTCGGGACTAGCGGAGACCCAGTACTTC. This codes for CASSSGLAETQYF.

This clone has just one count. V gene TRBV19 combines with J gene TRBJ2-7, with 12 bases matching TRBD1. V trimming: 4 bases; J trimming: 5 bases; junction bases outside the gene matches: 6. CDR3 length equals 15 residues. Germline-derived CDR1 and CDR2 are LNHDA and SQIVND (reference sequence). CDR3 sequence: CASSTPGQGANEQYF. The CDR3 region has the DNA TGTGCCAGTAGTACTCCGGGACAGGGGGCGAACGAGCAGTACTTC. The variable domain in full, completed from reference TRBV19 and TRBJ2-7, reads DGGITQSPKYLFRKEGQNVTLSCEQNLNHDAMYWYRQDPGQGLRLIYYSQIVNDFQKGDIAEGYSVSREKKESFPLTVTSAQKNPTAFYLCASSTPGQGANEQYFGPGTRLTVT.

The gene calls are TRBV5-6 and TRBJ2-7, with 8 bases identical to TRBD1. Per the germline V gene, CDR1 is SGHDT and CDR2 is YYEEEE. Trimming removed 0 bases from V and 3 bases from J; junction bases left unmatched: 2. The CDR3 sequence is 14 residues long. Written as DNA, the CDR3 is TGTGCCAGCAGCTTGGGGACAGGGTACTACGAGCAGTACTTC. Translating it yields CASSLGTGYYEQYF.

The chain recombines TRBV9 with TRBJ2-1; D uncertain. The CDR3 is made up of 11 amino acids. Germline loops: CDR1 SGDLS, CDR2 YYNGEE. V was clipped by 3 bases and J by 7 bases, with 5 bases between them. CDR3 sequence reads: CASSARNEQFF. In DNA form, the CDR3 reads TGTGCCAGCAGCGCTCGGAATGAGCAGTTCTTC.

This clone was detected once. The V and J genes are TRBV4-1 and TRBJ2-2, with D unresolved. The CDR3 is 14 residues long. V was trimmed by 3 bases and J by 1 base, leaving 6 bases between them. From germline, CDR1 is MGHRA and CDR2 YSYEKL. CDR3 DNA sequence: TGCGCCAGCAGCCAGCAGCGGAACACCGGGGAGCTGTTTTTT. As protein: CASSQQRNTGELFF.

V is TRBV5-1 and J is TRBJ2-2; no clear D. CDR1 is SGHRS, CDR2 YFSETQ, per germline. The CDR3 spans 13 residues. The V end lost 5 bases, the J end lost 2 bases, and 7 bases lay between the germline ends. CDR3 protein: CASRIANTGELFF. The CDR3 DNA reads TGCGCCAGCAGAATAGCAAACACCGGGGAGCTGTTTTTT. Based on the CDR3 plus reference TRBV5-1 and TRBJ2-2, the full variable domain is KAGVTQTPRYLIKTRGQQVTLSCSPISGHRSVSWYQQTPGQGLQFLFEYFSETQRNKGNFPGRFSGRQFSNSRSEMNVSTLELGDSALYLCASRIANTGELFFGEGSRLTVL.

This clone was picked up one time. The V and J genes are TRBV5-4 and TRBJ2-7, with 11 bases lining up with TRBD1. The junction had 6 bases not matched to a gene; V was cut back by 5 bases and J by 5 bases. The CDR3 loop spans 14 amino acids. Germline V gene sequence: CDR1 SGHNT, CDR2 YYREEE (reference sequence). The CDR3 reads CASSTGQGANEQYF. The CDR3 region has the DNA TGTGCCAGCAGTACCGGACAGGGGGCTAACGAGCAGTACTTC.